This T cell receptor beta chain emerged from a study of control samples from healthy donors and cancer patients (dated by TCRdb to the early 2020s). To prepare the library, the immunoSEQ multiplex PCR assay was applied. Held by TCRdb, this immuneACCESS table contains in-frame sequences only and omits some clones. Under half of the omission traces to an unresolved V gene where checked; the cause of the rest is unknown. Counted in this sample were about 100,000 clones; 70% to 85% of them appeared once. The ten largest clones capture 5% to 8.5% of the sample. Worth noting for this clone: Its binding antigen is unknown. It has no much larger one-base neighbor in the sample; base qualities were not kept.

The trim is 7 bases for V and 4 bases for J, with a gap of 13 bases between the germline ends. Including the terminal cysteine and phenylalanine, the CDR3 comprises 13 residues. CDR3 DNA only is kept here, 39 bases in frame from base 1. Based on the germline V gene, the CDR1 and CDR2 sequences are MDHEN and SYDVKM. The clonotype was recovered from a man aged 18 to 30 in good health. Sequencing input: blood. The V gene is TRBV28 and the J gene is TRBJ1-2; TRBD1 is a weak D gene call, 5 bases matching. In nucleotides, the sequence is TGTGCCAGCACCATCGACAGCCGCTATGGCTACACCTTC. Its coded protein is CASTIDSRYGYTF.